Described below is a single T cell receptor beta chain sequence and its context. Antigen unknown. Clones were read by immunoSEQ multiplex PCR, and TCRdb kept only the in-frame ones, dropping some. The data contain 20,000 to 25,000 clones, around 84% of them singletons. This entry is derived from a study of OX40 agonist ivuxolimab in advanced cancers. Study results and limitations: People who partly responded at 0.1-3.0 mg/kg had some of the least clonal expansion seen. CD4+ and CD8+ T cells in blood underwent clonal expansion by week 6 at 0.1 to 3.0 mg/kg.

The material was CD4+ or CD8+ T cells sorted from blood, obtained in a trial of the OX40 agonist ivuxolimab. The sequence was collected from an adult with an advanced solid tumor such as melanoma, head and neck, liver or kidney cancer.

The CDR3 DNA is TGTGCCAGCAGCCTGAGGGTGAGGGGCAGGGGGACTGAAGCTTTCTTT. This gives the protein CASSLRVRGRGTEAFF. This chain connects TRBV11-2 to TRBJ1-1, with 7 positions matching TRBD1. This CDR3 spans 16 amino acids. With V trimmed by 5 bases and J by 5 bases, 14 bases remained unmatched. Germline CDR1 SGHAT, CDR2 FQNNGV. Looking up the rest from reference TRBV11-2 and TRBJ1-1 gives the full variable domain: EAGVAQSPRYKIIEKRQSVAFWCNPISGHATLYWYQQILGQGPKLLIQFQNNGVVDDSQLPKDRFSAERLKGVDSTLKIQPAKLEDSAVYLCASSLRVRGRGTEAFFGQGTRLTVV.